These 28 T cell receptor beta chains were all obtained from the same sample, sequenced in a study of T cell clonality in common variable immunodeficiency. The data were produced by immunoSEQ multiplex PCR, yet TCRdb's version contains in-frame clones alone and is incomplete. This repertoire holds roughly 30,000 clones, and none appear only once. The sequenced material came from peripheral blood mononuclear cells. Receptors were obtained from a person between 18 and 75 years old in good health.

In this sample, this clone turned up many times. Sequencing ends 3 residues short of the CDR3 end; the germline J gene provides the rest. The chain combines TRBV20-1 with TRBJ2-1; TRBD1 agrees at 10 bases. Trimming at V came to 0 bases and at J to 8 bases, leaving 7 bases not matched to a gene. Looked up from germline, CDR1 is DFQATT and CDR2 is SNEGSKA (reference sequence). This CDR3 has 15 amino acids. The sequenced part of the CDR3 DNA is TGCAGTGCTAGAGATGACAGGGGGCTAGGGTATGAG. Its protein is CSARDDRGLGYE. The whole CDR3 is CSARDDRGLGYEQFF.

This clone was counted ten times or more. From the germline J gene comes the end of the CDR3, since the read stops 3 residues before it. The chain combines TRBV6-2 or TRBV6-3 with TRBJ1-5; a possible D gene is TRBD1 (6 bases). This CDR3 spans 12 amino acids. V lost 5 bases, J lost 9 bases, and 11 bases lay in between. Germline CDR1 MNHEY, CDR2 SVGEGT. The sequenced CDR3 bases are TGTGCCAGCAGTCAGGGGACGGGGCCC. As protein: CASSQGTGP. The whole CDR3 sequence is CASSQGTGPQHF.

This clone occurred a few times. The CDR3 goes on 3 residues after the read ends, and that part is filled in from the germline J gene. This sequence joins TRBV11-2 and TRBJ2-1, with 7 bases identical to TRBD2. The junction had 16 bases not matched to a gene; V was cut back by 8 bases and J by 9 bases. Germline assignment: CDR1 SGHAT and CDR2 FQNNGV. This CDR3 region has 15 residues. The sequenced part of the CDR3 DNA is TGTGCCAGCCTTACCGGGACTATGGGGTCTGGTGAG. Protein sequence: CASLTGTMGSGE. The CDR3 in full is CASLTGTMGSGEQFF.

This clone was picked up many times. The CDR3 goes on 3 residues after the read ends, and that part is filled in from the germline J gene. V and J are TRBV5-1 and TRBJ2-2, with D maybe TRBD1 (5 bases). V shed 4 bases and J shed 3 bases, with 7 bases lying between them. Germline loops: CDR1 SGHRS, CDR2 YFSETQ. This CDR3 region has 13 residues. The CDR3 region is CASSQGDTGELFF. Partial CDR3 DNA: TGCGCCAGCAGCCAAGGGGACACCGGGGAG.

This clone was counted many times. The read terminates 3 residues before the CDR3 end, so the remaining end is supplied by the germline J gene. This chain joins TRBV20-1 and TRBJ2-1; TRBD2 matches at 9 bases. The V gene end was trimmed by 5 bases and the J gene end by 2 bases; junction bases not matched to a gene: 7. The length of the CDR3 is 15 residues. CDR1 is DFQATT and CDR2 is SNEGSKA in the germline V gene (reference sequence). The chain's CDR3 is CSAARGGEAYNEQFF. The DNA read from the CDR3 is TGCAGTGCTGCCCGCGGGGGGGAAGCCTACAATGAG.

This clone was seen repeatedly, ten times or more. The missing CDR3 end, 3 residues past where the read stops, is filled in from the germline J gene. This chain connects TRBV20-1 to TRBJ1-2, with 8 bases lining up with TRBD1. Germline-derived CDR1 and CDR2 are DFQATT and SNEGSKA (reference sequence). The CDR3 spans 12 residues. Partial CDR3 DNA: TGCAGTGCCCGACAGGGGTCGCAGGGC. Residues: CSARQGSQG. The complete CDR3 sequence is CSARQGSQGYTF.

This clone has at least ten counts. The read ends 3 residues early relative to the CDR3; the germline J gene fills the gap. V is TRBV5-1 and J is TRBJ2-3; 7 positions match TRBD2. CDR1 is SGHRS and CDR2 is YFSETQ in the germline V gene. V lost 0 bases to trimming and J lost 1 base; unmatched junction nucleotides: 14. The CDR3 extends over 19 amino acids. The CDR3 sequence is CASSLGAQRLAGGTDTQYF. The covered CDR3 bases are TGCGCCAGCAGCTTGGGCGCTCAGCGGCTGGCGGGGGGCACAGATACG.

This clone has a handful of counts. The DNA ends 3 residues before the CDR3 does, and the rest of the CDR3 is filled in from the germline J gene. This chain connects TRBV2 to TRBJ2-1; 9 nucleotides align to TRBD1. V shed 5 bases and J 1 base; nucleotides not matched to a gene: 3. CDR3 length equals 15 residues. CDR1 and CDR2 from the germline V gene are SNHLY and FYNNEI. The CDR3 bases that were read are TGTGCCAGCAGTCTGGACAGGGGATCCTACAATGAG. Its translation is CASSLDRGSYNE. The CDR3 in its entirety is CASSLDRGSYNEQFF.

This clone has ten or more counts. The junction shows a germline mismatch at one end, possibly a read error. The read gets to within 3 residues of the CDR3 end, and the germline J gene fills in the rest. This sequence joins TRBV27 and TRBJ1-5; 7 bases map to TRBD1. Germline-derived CDR1 and CDR2 are MNHEY and SMNVEV (reference sequence). CDR3 size: 16 residues. The CDR3 sequence: CASSFRTGQLNQPQHF. The DNA read from the CDR3 is TGTGCTAGCAGTTTCCGAACGGGACAGCTTAATCAGCCC.

As to this clone: The sequence runs out 3 residues before the end of the CDR3; the remainder is reconstructed from the germline J gene. This sequence joins TRBV19 and TRBJ2-1, with TRBD2 matching 9 bases. Trimming took 6 bases from V and 5 from J; bases not matched to a gene: 8. CDR3 length equals 15 residues. Germline CDR1 reads LNHDA; CDR2 reads SQIVND (reference sequence). The sequenced part of the CDR3 DNA is TGTGCCAGTAGCCCTCGTCTAGCGGGGCACAATGAG. Its translation: CASSPRLAGHNE. The entire CDR3 is CASSPRLAGHNEQFF.

This clone has ten or more counts. The read falls 3 residues short of the CDR3 end, and the missing part is taken from the germline J gene. This chain joins TRBV5-1 and TRBJ2-7; weak D call: TRBD1 (5 bases). V was clipped by 4 bases and J by 0 bases, with 11 bases between them. The germline CDR1 and CDR2 sequences are SGHRS and YFSETQ. This CDR3 is 14 amino acids long. This chain's CDR3 is CASSRPGNSYEQYF. The sequenced part of the CDR3 DNA is TGCGCCAGCAGCCGCCCAGGGAACTCCTACGAG. Using reference TRBV5-1 and TRBJ2-7 for the parts outside the CDR3, the full variable domain is KAGVTQTPRYLIKTRGQQVTLSCSPISGHRSVSWYQQTPGQGLQFLFEYFSETQRNKGNFPGRFSGRQFSNSRSEMNVSTLELGDSALYLCASSRPGNSYEQYFGPGTRLTVT.

This clone was seen at least ten times. The missing CDR3 end, 3 residues past where the read stops, is filled in from the germline J gene. The V gene is TRBV20-1, the J gene TRBJ2-7; weak D call: TRBD1 (6 bases). Germline V gene sequence: CDR1 DFQATT, CDR2 SNEGSKA (reference sequence). This CDR3 spans 13 amino acids. V was clipped by 5 bases and J by 2 bases, with 13 bases between them. Here the CDR3 reads CSAPGGQTYEQYF. CDR3 DNA (partial): TGCAGTGCTCCCGGAGGACAGACCTACGAG.

This clone was recorded a few times. The CDR3 end falls 3 residues outside the read, so it is completed with the germline J gene. Other DNA sequences in the sample encode the same CDR3. The rearrangement uses TRBV30 and TRBJ2-7, with D perhaps TRBD2 (6 bases). The CDR3 spans 13 residues. The V and J ends lost 2 bases and 5 bases respectively, with 13 bases between them. The germline gives CDR1 GTSNPN, CDR2 SVGIG (reference sequence). Partial CDR3 DNA: TGTGCCTGGAGTTTCGGACCGGGGGACGAG. Encoded protein: CAWSFGPGDE. Given in full, the CDR3 is CAWSFGPGDEQYF. Full variable domain (outside the CDR3, taken from reference TRBV30 and TRBJ2-7): SQTIHQWPATLVQPVGSPLSLECTVEGTSNPNLYWYRQAAGRGLQLLFYSVGIGQISSEVPQNLSASRPQDRQFILSSKKLLLSDSGFYLCAWSFGPGDEQYFGPGTRLTVT.

Ten or more counts support this clone. The DNA ends 3 residues before the CDR3 does, and the rest of the CDR3 is filled in from the germline J gene. The chain combines TRBV5-4 with TRBJ2-3, with 8 bases lining up with TRBD1. Unmatched junction bases numbered 6, after V lost 4 bases and J lost 5 bases. Germline-derived CDR1 and CDR2 are SGHNT and YYREEE (reference sequence). This CDR3 spans 14 amino acids. CDR3 DNA (partial): TGTGCCAGCAGCCCGGGACAGGTAAAAGATACG. Translated, it gives CASSPGQVKDT. The whole CDR3 region reads CASSPGQVKDTQYF.

Details on this clone: The read gets to within 3 residues of the CDR3 end, and the germline J gene fills in the rest. The rearrangement joins TRBV7-3 to TRBJ2-2; D might be TRBD1 (6 bases). With 5 bases removed from V and 4 bases from J, the gap between germline ends came to 11 bases. The CDR3 runs to 14 residues. Germline CDR1 is SGHTA and CDR2 is FQGTGA. The part of the CDR3 DNA that was read is TGTGCCAGCAGCGTGAGAGGGGGCACCGGGGAG. Protein product: CASSVRGGTGE. The CDR3 in its entirety is CASSVRGGTGELFF.

This clone was seen many times. CDR3 sequence reads: CSARVGGAAETQYF. CDR3 bases read: TGCAGTGCTAGAGTCGGGGGGGCCGCAGAGACC. The genes are TRBV20-1 and TRBJ2-5; 8 positions agree with TRBD2. Read coverage stops 3 residues before the CDR3 terminus; the germline J gene supplies the remainder. Per the germline V gene, CDR1 is DFQATT and CDR2 is SNEGSKA (reference sequence). This CDR3 spans 14 amino acids. V trimming: 1 base; J trimming: 4 bases; junction bases outside the gene matches: 5.

Concerning this clone: The observed sequence ends 3 residues before the CDR3 terminus, with the missing tail filled in from the germline J gene. The V gene is TRBV20-1, the J gene TRBJ1-2, with 8 bases matching TRBD1. The ends lost 6 bases at V and 3 bases at J; junction bases unmatched: 6. The CDR3 extends over 13 amino acids. Germline CDR1 is DFQATT and CDR2 is SNEGSKA (reference sequence). CDR3 bases read: TGCAGTGCCACGACAGGGGCGGACTATGGC. This encodes CSATTGADYG. The full CDR3 reads CSATTGADYGYTF.

In this sample, this clone turned up a few times. The missing CDR3 end, 3 residues past where the read stops, is filled in from the germline J gene. The chain carries TRBV5-6 and TRBJ1-4, with no clear D. This CDR3 has 15 amino acids. V dropped 0 bases and J dropped 5 bases, with 11 bases sitting between them. Germline CDR1 is SGHDT and CDR2 is YYEEEE. CDR3 DNA, as far as it was read: TGTGCCAGCAGCTTGGTTGGGCGGGTAAATGAAAAA. It encodes CASSLVGRVNEK. The CDR3 in its entirety is CASSLVGRVNEKLFF.

The sequenced part of the CDR3 DNA is TGTGCCAGCAGCTTCAGGAGGGTCCTTCAGCCG. Protein product: CASSFRRVLQP. The full-length CDR3 reads as CASSFRRVLQPQYF. The chain is built from TRBV5-6 and TRBJ2-3; a possible D gene is TRBD2 (6 bases). The read ends 3 residues early relative to the CDR3; the germline J gene fills the gap. Germline V CDR1 and CDR2: SGHDT, YYEEEE. The CDR3 totals 14 residues.

The table lists this clone with many counts. The read ends 3 residues shy of where the CDR3 ends; the end is completed using the germline J gene. The chain couples TRBV2 to TRBJ1-1; D call uncertain. CDR3 length equals 12 residues. Germline V lookup: CDR1 SNHLY, CDR2 FYNNEI. The ends were cut back, 5 bases at V and 3 bases at J, with 7 bases in the middle. The CDR3 DNA, read in part, is TGTGCCAGCAGTACACCGTACACTGAA. This translates into CASSTPYTE. The CDR3 in its entirety is CASSTPYTEAFF. Variable domain in full (rest from reference TRBV2 and TRBJ1-1): EPEVTQTPSHQVTQMGQEVILRCVPISNHLYFYWYRQILGQKVEFLVSFYNNEISEKSEIFDDQFSVERPDGSNFTLKIRSTKLEDSAMYFCASSTPYTEAFFGQGTRLTVV.

The table lists this clone with many counts. The CDR3 region is CASSPVKEGDYTF. The DNA read from the CDR3 is TGTGCCAGCAGCCCCGTTAAGGAGGGTGAC. The V gene is TRBV7-9, the J gene TRBJ1-2; no clear D. Coverage ceases 3 residues before the CDR3 finishes, and the germline J gene fills in the end. This CDR3 comprises 13 residues. Germline CDR1 and CDR2: SEHNR and FQNEAQ (reference sequence).

This clone has a handful of counts. Sequencing ends 3 residues short of the CDR3 end; the germline J gene provides the rest. The chain couples TRBV7-9 to TRBJ1-2, with D possibly being TRBD1 (5 bases). Germline CDR1 reads SEHNR; CDR2 reads FQNEAQ (reference sequence). The CDR3 extends over 15 amino acids. This CDR3 is CASSFRLAGENTYTF. The part of the CDR3 DNA that was read is TGTGCCAGCAGCTTTCGGTTAGCGGGGGAGAATACC.

On this clone itself: The read falls 3 residues short of the CDR3 end, and the missing part is taken from the germline J gene. This chain uses TRBV7-9 with TRBJ1-2, with 8 bases aligning to TRBD1. Germline CDR1 SEHNR, CDR2 FQNEAQ (reference sequence). Losses at the gene ends were 4 bases for V and 3 bases for J; bases not matched to a gene: 7. This CDR3 comprises 15 residues. Partial CDR3 DNA: TGTGCCAGCAGCTCCACAGGGGGTTGGGACTATGGC. This sequence encodes CASSSTGGWDYG. The whole CDR3 is CASSSTGGWDYGYTF. Combining the CDR3 with reference TRBV7-9 and TRBJ1-2 gives the whole variable domain DTGVSQNPRHKITKRGQNVTFRCDPISEHNRLYWYRQTLGQGPEFLTYFQNEAQLEKSRLLSDRFSAERPKGSFSTLEIQRTEQGDSAMYLCASSSTGGWDYGYTFGSGTRLTVV.

This clone was detected many times. The read ends 3 residues shy of where the CDR3 ends; the end is completed using the germline J gene. V is TRBV20-1 and J is TRBJ1-1; TRBD1 agrees at 10 bases. The ends lost 0 bases at V and 7 bases at J; junction bases unmatched: 8. This CDR3 comprises 15 residues. Germline V gene lookup returns CDR1 DFQATT and CDR2 SNEGSKA (reference sequence). CDR3 region: CSARDRRQGAFEAFF. CDR3 DNA, as far as it was read: TGCAGTGCTAGAGATAGGCGACAGGGGGCTTTTGAA.

As regards this clone: Read sequence stops 3 residues before the CDR3 end, and the germline J gene provides the missing end. The V gene is TRBV20-1, the J gene TRBJ2-5; TRBD1 matches at 7 bases. Losses at the gene ends were 6 bases for V and 5 bases for J; bases not matched to a gene: 9. This CDR3 is 13 amino acids long. Germline V gene sequence: CDR1 DFQATT, CDR2 SNEGSKA (reference sequence). The CDR3 bases that were read are TGCAGTGCGCCCGGACAGGTCGGCGAGACC. This encodes CSAPGQVGET. The complete CDR3 protein is CSAPGQVGETQYF.

This clone was recorded many times. Coverage ceases 3 residues before the CDR3 finishes, and the germline J gene fills in the end. J is TRBJ1-6 and V is TRBV28; possible D gene TRBD1, 5 bases. The CDR3 runs 17 residues. Germline assignment: CDR1 MDHEN and CDR2 SYDVKM. V lost 3 bases and J 3 bases, leaving 15 bases between the germline ends. CDR3 DNA, as far as it was read: TGTGCCAGCAGTTTTGGGGGGTACCGGGTCTATAATTCACCC. Encoded protein: CASSFGGYRVYNSP. The whole CDR3 region reads CASSFGGYRVYNSPLHF. Full variable domain (rest looked up from reference TRBV28 and TRBJ1-6): DVKVTQSSRYLVKRTGEKVFLECVQDMDHENMFWYRQDPGLGLRLIYFSYDVKMKEKGDIPEGYSVSREKKERFSLILESASTNQTSMYLCASSFGGYRVYNSPLHFGNGTRLTVT.

This clone was detected a few times. Read coverage stops 3 residues before the CDR3 terminus; the germline J gene supplies the remainder. The chain joins TRBV2 to TRBJ1-3; tentatively, D is TRBD1 (5 bases). The V gene's germline CDR1 is SNHLY and CDR2 FYNNEI. V was cut by 8 bases and J by 0 bases, with 11 bases left in between. The CDR3 extends over 14 amino acids. CDR3 DNA (partial): TGTGCCAGCCTGGCCGGGGGCTCTGGAAACACC. Translating gives CASLAGGSGNT. The whole CDR3 is CASLAGGSGNTIYF.

This clone was seen only a few times. The CDR3 is cut off 3 residues early in the read; its end comes from the germline J gene. This chain connects TRBV5-1 to TRBJ2-1; D gene unclear. This CDR3 has 13 amino acids. Germline CDR1 is SGHRS and CDR2 is YFSETQ. V was shortened by 4 bases and J by 0 bases, with 5 bases between the two germline ends. CDR3 amino acids: CASSQSSYNEQFF. Incomplete CDR3 DNA: TGCGCCAGCAGCCAGAGCTCCTACAATGAG.